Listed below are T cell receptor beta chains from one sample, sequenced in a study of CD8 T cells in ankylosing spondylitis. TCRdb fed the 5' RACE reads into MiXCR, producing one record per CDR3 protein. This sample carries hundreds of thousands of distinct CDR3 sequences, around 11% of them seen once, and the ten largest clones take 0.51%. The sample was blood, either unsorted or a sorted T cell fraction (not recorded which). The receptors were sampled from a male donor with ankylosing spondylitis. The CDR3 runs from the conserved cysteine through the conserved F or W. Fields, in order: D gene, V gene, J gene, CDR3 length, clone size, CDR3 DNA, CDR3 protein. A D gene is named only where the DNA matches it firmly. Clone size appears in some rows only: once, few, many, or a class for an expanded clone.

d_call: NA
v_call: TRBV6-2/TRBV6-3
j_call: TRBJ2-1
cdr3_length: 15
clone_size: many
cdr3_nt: TGTGCCAGCACCAACCGACAGGAGAGCTACAATGAGCAGTTCTTC
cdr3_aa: CASTNRQESYNEQFF

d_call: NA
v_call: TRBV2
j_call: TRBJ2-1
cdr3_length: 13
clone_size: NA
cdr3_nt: TGTGCCAGCAGCCCCGACAGGTACGGTGAGCAGTTCTTC
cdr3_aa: CASSPDRYGEQFF

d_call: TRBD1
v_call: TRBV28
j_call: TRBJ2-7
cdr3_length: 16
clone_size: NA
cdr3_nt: TGTGCCAGCAGCCCGCTCCGGGACAGTGAAGCCTACGAGCAGTACTTC
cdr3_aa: CASSPLRDSEAYEQYF

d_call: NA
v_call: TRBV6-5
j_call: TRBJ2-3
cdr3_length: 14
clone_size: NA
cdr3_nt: TGTGCCAGCAGTTATTACGGAGGGACAGATACGCAGTATTTT
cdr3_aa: CASSYYGGTDTQYF

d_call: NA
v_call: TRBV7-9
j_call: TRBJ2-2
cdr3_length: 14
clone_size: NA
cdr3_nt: TGTGCCAGCAGCCCAGGGGTGGAGACCGGGGAGCTGTTTTTT
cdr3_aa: CASSPGVETGELFF

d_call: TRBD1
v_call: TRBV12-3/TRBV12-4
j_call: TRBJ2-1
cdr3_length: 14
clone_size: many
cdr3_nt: TGTGCCAGCAGTCCGGGACAGGGATCCAATGAGCAGTTCTTC
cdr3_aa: CASSPGQGSNEQFF

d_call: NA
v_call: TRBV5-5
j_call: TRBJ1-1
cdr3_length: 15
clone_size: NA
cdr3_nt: TGTGCCAGCAGCCCACTCCCAATAGCTCACACTGAAGCTTTCTTT
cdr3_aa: CASSPLPIAHTEAFF

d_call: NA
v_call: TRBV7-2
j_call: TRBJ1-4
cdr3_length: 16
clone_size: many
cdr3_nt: TGTGCCAGCAGCTTAGCGCTGAGTGGTAACGCTGAAAAACTGTTTTTT
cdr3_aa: CASSLALSGNAEKLFF

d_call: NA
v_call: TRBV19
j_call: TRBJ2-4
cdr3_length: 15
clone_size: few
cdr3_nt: TGTGCCAGTAGTAAAAACACAGGGTACGGAAACATTCAGTACTTC
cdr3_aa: CASSKNTGYGNIQYF

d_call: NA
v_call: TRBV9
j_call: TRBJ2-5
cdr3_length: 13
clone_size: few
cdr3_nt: TGTGCCAGCAGCGCGGGTCAGAGAGAGACCCAGTACTTC
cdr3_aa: CASSAGQRETQYF

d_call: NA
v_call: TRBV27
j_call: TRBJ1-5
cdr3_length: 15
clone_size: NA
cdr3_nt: TGTGCCAGCAGTTTAGGGGGGGATCCATTCCAGCCCCAGCATTTT
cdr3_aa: CASSLGGDPFQPQHF

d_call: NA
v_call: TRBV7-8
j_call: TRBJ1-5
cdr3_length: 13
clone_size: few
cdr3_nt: TGTGCCAGCAGCTTAGTAATAGGCCAGCCCCAGCATTTT
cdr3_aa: CASSLVIGQPQHF

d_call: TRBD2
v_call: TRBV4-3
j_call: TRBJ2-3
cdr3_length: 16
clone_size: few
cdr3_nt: TGCGCCAGCAGCCAAGTCACGGGGGGATACACAGATACGCAGTATTTT
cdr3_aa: CASSQVTGGYTDTQYF

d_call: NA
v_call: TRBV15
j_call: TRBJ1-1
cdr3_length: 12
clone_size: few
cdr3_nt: TGTGCCACCAGCGGGACTTTTGGGCCGGCTTTCTTT
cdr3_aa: CATSGTFGPAFF

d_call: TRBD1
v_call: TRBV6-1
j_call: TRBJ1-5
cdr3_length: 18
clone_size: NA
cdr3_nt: TGTGCCAGCAGACGCACCCTCACAGGGGGCAATCCGTATCAGCCCCAGCATTTT
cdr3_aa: CASRRTLTGGNPYQPQHF

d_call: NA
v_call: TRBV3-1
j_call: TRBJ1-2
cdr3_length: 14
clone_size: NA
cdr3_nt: TGTGCCAGCAGCGACACGTCCAGGTTCTATGGCTACACCTTC
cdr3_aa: CASSDTSRFYGYTF

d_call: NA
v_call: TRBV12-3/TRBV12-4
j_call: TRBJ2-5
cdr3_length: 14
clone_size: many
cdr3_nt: TGTGCCAGCAGTTTAGGGATTGAGGCTGGGACCCAGTACTTC
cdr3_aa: CASSLGIEAGTQYF

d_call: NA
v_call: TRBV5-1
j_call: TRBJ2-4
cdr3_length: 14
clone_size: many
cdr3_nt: TGCGCCAGCAGCTTGGTTGGGGCCAAAAACATTCAGTACTTC
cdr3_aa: CASSLVGAKNIQYF

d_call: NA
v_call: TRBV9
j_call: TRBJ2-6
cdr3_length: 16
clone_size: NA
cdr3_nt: TGTGCCAGCAGCGCCTTGTTCCTCTCTGGGGCCAACGTCCTGACTTTC
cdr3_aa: CASSALFLSGANVLTF

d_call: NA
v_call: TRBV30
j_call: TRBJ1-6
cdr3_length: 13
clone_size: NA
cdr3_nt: TGTGCCTGGGTAGAGACCGGGAATTCACCCCTCCACTTT
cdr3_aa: CAWVETGNSPLHF

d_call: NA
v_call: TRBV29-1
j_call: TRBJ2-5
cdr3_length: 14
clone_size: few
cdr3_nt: TGCAGCGCCCTTGGATTGGGGTACCAAGAGACCCAGTACTTC
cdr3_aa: CSALGLGYQETQYF

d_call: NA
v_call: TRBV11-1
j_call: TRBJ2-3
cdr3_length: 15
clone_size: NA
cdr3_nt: TGTGCCAGCAGCTTAGCGCCCTCGTACACAGATACGCAGTATTTT
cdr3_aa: CASSLAPSYTDTQYF

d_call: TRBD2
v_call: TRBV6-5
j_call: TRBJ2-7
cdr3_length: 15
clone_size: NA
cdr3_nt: TGTGCCAGCAGTTCGCGGGGGGCTGGATCCTACGAGCAGTACTTC
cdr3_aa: CASSSRGAGSYEQYF

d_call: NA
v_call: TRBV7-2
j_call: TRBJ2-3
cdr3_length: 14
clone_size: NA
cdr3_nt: TGTGCCAGCTCGGACAGAGCTAGCACAGATACGCAGTATTTT
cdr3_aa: CASSDRASTDTQYF

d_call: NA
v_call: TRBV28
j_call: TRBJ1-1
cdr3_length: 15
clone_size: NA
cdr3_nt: TGTGCCAGCAGTGGTGGCGGGGGGCTGGAGACTGAAGCTTTCTTT
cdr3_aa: CASSGGGGLETEAFF

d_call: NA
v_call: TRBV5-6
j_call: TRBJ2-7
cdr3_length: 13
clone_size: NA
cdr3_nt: TGTGCCAGCAGCTTATACGCCGGCTACGAGCAGTACTTC
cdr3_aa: CASSLYAGYEQYF

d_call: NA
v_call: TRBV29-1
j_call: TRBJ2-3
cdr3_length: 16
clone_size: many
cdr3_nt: TGCAGCGTTGAAGACCGTCACGGGGGTGCCGCAGATACGCAGTATTTT
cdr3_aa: CSVEDRHGGAADTQYF

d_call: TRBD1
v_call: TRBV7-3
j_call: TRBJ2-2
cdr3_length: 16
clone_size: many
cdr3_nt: TGTGCCAGCAGCTTCCGACAGGGGACGAACACCGGGGAGCTGTTTTTT
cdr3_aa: CASSFRQGTNTGELFF

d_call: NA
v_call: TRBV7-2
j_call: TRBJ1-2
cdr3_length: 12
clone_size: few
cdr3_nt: TGTGCCAGCAGCTTCGAGGGACATGGCTACACCTTC
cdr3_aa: CASSFEGHGYTF

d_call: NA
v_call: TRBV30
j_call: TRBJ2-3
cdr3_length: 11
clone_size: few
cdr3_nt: TGTGCCTGGGGGGTAATGGATACGCAGTATTTT
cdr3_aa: CAWGVMDTQYF

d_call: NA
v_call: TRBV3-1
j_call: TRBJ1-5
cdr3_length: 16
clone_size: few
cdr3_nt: TGTGCCAGCAGCCAAGATAGTAGTATGGGGAATCAGCCCCAGCATTTT
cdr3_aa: CASSQDSSMGNQPQHF

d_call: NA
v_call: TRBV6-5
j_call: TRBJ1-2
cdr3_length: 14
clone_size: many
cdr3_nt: TGTGCCAGCAGTAATACAGGACGGGTCTATGGCTACACCTTC
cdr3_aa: CASSNTGRVYGYTF

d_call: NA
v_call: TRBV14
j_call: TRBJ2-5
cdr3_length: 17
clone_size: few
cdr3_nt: TGTGCCAGCAGCCCAATTAAGACGGGCCAGGGCGAAGAGACCCAGTACTTC
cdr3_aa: CASSPIKTGQGEETQYF

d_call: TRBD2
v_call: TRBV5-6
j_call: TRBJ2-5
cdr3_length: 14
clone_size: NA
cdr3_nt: TGTGCCAGCGTTCGACTAGCGGGGTCAGAGACCCAGTACTTC
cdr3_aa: CASVRLAGSETQYF

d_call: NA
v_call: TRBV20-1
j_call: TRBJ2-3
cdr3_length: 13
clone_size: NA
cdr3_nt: TGCAGTGCTCGTAGCCCCGGGATAGATACGCAGTATTTT
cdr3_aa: CSARSPGIDTQYF

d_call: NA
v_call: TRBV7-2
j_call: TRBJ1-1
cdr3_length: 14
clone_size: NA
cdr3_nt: TGTGCCAGCAGCTTAGACTTGAGGGACACTGAAGCTTTCTTT
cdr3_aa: CASSLDLRDTEAFF

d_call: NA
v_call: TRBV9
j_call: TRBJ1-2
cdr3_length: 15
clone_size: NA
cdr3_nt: TGTGCCAGCAGCGTAGGGGCAGGGTCTAACTATGGCTACACCTTC
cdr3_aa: CASSVGAGSNYGYTF

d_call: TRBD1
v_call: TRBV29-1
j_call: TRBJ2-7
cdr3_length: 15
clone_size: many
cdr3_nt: TGCAGCGTTGACCCAGGGACAGGGGGAACCTACGAGCAGTACTTC
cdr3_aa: CSVDPGTGGTYEQYF

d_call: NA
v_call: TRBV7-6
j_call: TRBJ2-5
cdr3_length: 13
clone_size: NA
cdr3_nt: TGTGCCAGCAGCGACGGGCCCCGTCGGACCCAGTACTTC
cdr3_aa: CASSDGPRRTQYF

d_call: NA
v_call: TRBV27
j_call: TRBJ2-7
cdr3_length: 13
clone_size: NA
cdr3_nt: TGTGCCAGCAGTCCGCGAACGTGGTCGGAGCAGTACTTC
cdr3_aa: CASSPRTWSEQYF

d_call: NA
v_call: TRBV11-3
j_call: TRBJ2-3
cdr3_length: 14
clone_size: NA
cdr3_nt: TGTGCCAGCAGCTTAGCGGCCCACACAGATACGCAGTATTTT
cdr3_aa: CASSLAAHTDTQYF

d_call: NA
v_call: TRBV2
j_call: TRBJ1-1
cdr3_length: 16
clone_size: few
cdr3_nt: TGTGCCAGCAGTGAAGGAAGTTTTGCAGCGAACACTGAAGCTTTCTTT
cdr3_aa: CASSEGSFAANTEAFF

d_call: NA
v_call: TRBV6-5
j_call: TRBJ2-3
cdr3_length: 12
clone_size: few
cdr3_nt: TGTGCCAGCAGTTTCCGAGGAGGGGGCCAGTATTTT
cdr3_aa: CASSFRGGGQYF

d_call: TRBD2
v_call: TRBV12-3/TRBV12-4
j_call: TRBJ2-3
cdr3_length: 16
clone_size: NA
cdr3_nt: TGTGCCAGCAGGCGAGGACTAGCGGGAGGCCCTAATACGCAGTATTTT
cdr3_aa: CASRRGLAGGPNTQYF

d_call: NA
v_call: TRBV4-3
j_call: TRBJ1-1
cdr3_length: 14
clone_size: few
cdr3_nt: TGCGCCAGCAGCCAGGTCAGGGGCTGGACTGAAGCTTTCTTT
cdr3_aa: CASSQVRGWTEAFF

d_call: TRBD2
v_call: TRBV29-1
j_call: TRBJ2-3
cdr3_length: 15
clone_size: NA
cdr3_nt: TGCAGCGTGGGGACTAGCGGGGGGACCACAGATACGCAGTATTTT
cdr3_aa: CSVGTSGGTTDTQYF

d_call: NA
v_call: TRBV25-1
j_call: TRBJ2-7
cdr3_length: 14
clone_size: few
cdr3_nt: NA
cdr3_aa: CASPTGTYFCEQYF

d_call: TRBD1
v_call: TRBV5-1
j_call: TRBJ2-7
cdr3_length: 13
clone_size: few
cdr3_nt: TGCGCCAGCAGCGGACAGGTGTACCACGAGCAGTACTTC
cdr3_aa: CASSGQVYHEQYF